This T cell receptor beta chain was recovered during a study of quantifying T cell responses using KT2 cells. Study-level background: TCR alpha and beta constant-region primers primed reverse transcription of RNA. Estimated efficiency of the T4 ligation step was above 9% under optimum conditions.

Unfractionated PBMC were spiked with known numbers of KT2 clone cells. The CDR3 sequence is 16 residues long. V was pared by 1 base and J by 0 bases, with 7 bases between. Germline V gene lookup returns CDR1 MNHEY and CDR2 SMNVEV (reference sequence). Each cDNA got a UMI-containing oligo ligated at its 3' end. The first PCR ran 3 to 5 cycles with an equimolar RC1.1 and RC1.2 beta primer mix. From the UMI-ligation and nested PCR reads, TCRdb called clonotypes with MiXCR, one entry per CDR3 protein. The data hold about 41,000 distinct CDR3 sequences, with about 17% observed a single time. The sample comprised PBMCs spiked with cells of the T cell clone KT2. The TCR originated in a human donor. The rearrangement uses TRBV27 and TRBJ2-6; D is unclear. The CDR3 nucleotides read TGTGCCAGCAGTTTATTCTCAACCTCTGGGGCCAACGTCCTGACTTTC. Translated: CASSLFSTSGANVLTF.